The entry below describes one T cell receptor (beta chain). Its matching antigen is unknown. The CDR3 goes on 3 residues after the read ends, and that part is filled in from the germline J gene. Clones were sequenced by immunoSEQ multiplex PCR, and TCRdb holds only the in-frame ones, with some missing. Recorded here are more than 30,000 clones, none singletons. Per the germline V gene, CDR1 is PRHDT and CDR2 is FYEKMQ (reference sequence). The CDR3 extends over 16 amino acids. V was pared by 6 bases and J by 0 bases, with 16 bases between. These data are taken from a study of T cell clonality in common variable immunodeficiency. Findings and caveats of the study: In common variable immunodeficiency, TCR beta chains reportedly carried fewer deletions and N-nucleotide insertions. Compared with healthy controls, CVID subjects showed increased TCRbeta clonality, mostly in about a third. Links between repertoire features and CVID complications were heterogeneity-limited.

The genes are TRBV13 and TRBJ2-3; a possible D gene is TRBD2 (6 bases). Sequencing was carried out using peripheral blood mononuclear cells. The TCR was taken from a human donor with common variable immunodeficiency. The CDR3 DNA, read in part, is TGTGCCAGCAGAACCCTAGCGCGGCTCAGCACAGATACG. Translating it yields CASRTLARLSTDT. The full CDR3 is CASRTLARLSTDTQYF.